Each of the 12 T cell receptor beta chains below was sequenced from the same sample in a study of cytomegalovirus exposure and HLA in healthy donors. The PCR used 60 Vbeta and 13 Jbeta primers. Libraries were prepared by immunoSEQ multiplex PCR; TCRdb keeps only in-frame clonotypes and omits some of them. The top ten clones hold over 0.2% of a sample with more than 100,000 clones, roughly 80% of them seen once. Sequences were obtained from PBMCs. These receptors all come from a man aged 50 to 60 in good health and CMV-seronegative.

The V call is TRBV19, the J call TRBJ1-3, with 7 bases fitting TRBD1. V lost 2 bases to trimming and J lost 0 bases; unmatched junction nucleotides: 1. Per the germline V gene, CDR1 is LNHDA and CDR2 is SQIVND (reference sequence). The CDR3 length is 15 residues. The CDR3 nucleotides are TGTGCCAGTAGTATAAAGGGGGCCTCTGGAAACACCATATATTTT. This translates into CASSIKGASGNTIYF.

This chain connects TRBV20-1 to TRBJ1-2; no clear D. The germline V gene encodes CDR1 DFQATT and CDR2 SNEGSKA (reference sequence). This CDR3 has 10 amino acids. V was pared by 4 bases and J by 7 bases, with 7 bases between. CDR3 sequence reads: CSAIRSGYTF. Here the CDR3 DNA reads TGCAGTGCTATTCGGAGTGGCTACACCTTC.

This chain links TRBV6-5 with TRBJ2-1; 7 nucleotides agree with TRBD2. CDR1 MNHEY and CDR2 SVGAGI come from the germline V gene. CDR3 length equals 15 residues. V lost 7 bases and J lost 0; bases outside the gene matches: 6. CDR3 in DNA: TGTGCCAGCACACGGCGGGGGAGCTCCTACAATGAGCAGTTCTTC. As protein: CASTRRGSSYNEQFF.

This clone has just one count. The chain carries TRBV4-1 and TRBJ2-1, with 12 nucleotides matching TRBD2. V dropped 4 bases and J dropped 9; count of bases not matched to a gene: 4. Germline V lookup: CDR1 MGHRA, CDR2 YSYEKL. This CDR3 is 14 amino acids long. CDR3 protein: CASSRQGLAGEQFF. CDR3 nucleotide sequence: TGCGCCAGCAGCCGACAGGGACTAGCGGGTGAGCAGTTCTTC.

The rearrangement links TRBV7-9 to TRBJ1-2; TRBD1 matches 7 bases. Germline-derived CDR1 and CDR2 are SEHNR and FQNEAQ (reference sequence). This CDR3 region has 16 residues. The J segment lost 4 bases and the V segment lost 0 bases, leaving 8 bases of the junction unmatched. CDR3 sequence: CASSLALPNRGYGYTF. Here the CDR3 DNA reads TGTGCCAGCAGCTTAGCCCTCCCCAACAGGGGCTATGGCTACACCTTC.

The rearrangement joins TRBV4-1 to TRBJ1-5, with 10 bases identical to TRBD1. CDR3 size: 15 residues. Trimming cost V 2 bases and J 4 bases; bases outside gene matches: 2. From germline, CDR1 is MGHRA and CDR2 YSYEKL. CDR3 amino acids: CASSQLGQGNQPQHF. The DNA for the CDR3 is TGCGCCAGCAGCCAACTGGGACAGGGGAATCAGCCCCAGCATTTT.

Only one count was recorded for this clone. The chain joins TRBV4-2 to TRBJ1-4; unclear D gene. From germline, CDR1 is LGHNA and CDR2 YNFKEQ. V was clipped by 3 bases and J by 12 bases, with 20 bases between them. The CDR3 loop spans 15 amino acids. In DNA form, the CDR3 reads TGTGCCAGCAGCCAGCCCCGGACGGGAAATTTGGAACTGTTTTTT. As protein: CASSQPRTGNLELFF.

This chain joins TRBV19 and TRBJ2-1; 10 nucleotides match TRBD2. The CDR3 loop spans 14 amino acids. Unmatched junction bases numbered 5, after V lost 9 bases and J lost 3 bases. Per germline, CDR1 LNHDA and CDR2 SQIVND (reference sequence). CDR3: CASQREGNYNEQFF. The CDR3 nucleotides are TGTGCCAGCCAGCGGGAGGGAAACTACAATGAGCAGTTCTTC.

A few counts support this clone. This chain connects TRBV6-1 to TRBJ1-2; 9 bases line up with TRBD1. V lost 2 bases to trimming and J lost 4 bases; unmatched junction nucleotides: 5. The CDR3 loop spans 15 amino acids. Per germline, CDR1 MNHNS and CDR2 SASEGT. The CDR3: CASSEQDRGFYGYTF. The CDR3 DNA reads TGTGCCAGCAGTGAACAGGACAGGGGATTCTATGGCTACACCTTC.

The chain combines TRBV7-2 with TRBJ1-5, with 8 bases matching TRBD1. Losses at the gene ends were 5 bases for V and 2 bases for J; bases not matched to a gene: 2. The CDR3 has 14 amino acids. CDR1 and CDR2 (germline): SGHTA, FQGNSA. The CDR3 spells CASSPGQGNQPQHF. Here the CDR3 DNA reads TGTGCCAGCAGCCCGGGACAGGGCAATCAGCCCCAGCATTTT.

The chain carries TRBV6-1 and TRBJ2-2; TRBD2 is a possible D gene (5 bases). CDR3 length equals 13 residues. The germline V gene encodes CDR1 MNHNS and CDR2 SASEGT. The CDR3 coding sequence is TGTGTCGCCAAGGGCGGGCCCGGCGGGGAGCTGTTTTTT. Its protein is CVAKGGPGGELFF.

The CDR3 region has the DNA TGTGCCAGCCGTTACCGGAGTGAAGCTTTCTTT. Amino acids: CASRYRSEAFF. This rearrangement joins TRBV28 to TRBJ1-1; D ambiguous. From germline, CDR1 is MDHEN and CDR2 SYDVKM. The CDR3 extends over 11 amino acids. The V and J ends lost 8 bases and 7 bases respectively, with 11 bases between them.